This T cell receptor (beta chain) was sequenced in a study of T cell responses to AZD1222 COVID-19 vaccine. General observations from the study: The study sampled repertoires only after the peak T cell response.

TCRdb keeps only in-frame clones here, not all; method: immunoSEQ multiplex PCR. Among 74,000 or so clones listed, around 84% were seen once. This clone came up once. Its cognate antigen is unknown. Trimming pared 7 bases from V and 4 bases from J, leaving 14 bases between. From germline, CDR1 is SGHKS and CDR2 YYEKEE (reference sequence). This CDR3 region has 14 residues. The sequence came from an adult in good health. The chain carries TRBV5-5 and TRBJ1-4; D is undetermined. The specimen comprised peripheral blood, sampled on day 0 of AZD1222 vaccination. CDR3 sequence (DNA): TGTGCCAGCGGTGCGTTGGCGGATAATGAAAAACTGTTTTTT. Protein product: CASGALADNEKLFF.